A single sample is the source of the 8 T cell receptor beta chains below, sequenced in a study of shared T cell receptors in the human thymus. Clones were sequenced by immunoSEQ multiplex PCR, and TCRdb holds only the in-frame ones, with some missing. The repertoire holds hundreds of thousands of clones, with around 87% as singletons. A further study also used this sample, focusing on human thymus T cells.

The specimen was thymocytes. These receptors all stem from a boy under three years old with a congenital heart defect.

The chain employs TRBV28 and TRBJ1-4, with D perhaps matching TRBD1 (6 bases). The ends were cut back, 2 bases at V and 8 bases at J, with 21 bases in the middle. CDR3 length: 17 amino acids. Germline V gene data show CDR1 as MDHEN and CDR2 as SYDVKM. CDR3 in amino acids: CASSLIPRRGALEKLFF. CDR3 in DNA: TGTGCCAGCAGTTTAATCCCTCGACGGGGGGCGTTGGAAAAACTGTTTTTT.

The chain links TRBV7-9 to TRBJ1-6; weak D call: TRBD1 (5 bases). V lost 5 bases and J 8 bases, leaving 16 bases between the germline ends. The germline gives CDR1 SEHNR, CDR2 FQNEAQ (reference sequence). There are 15 residues in the CDR3. The chain's CDR3 is CASSPDKGPDSPLHF. CDR3 nucleotide sequence: TGTGCCAGCAGCCCTGACAAGGGGCCCGATTCACCCCTCCACTTT.

The CDR3 region has the DNA TGCGCCAGCAGCCAAGATGTCGGGGAACCCTCCAATCAGCCCCAGCATTTT. This sequence encodes CASSQDVGEPSNQPQHF. The rearrangement joins TRBV4-3 to TRBJ1-5; D gene unclear. The V end was cut by 0 bases, the J end by 3 bases, with 15 bases between. CDR1 LGHNA and CDR2 YSLEER come from the germline V gene. This CDR3 region has 17 residues.

The chain has TRBV7-6 and TRBJ2-1, with TRBD2 identical over 7 bases. V shed 2 bases, J shed 4 bases, and the junction held 8 bases outside the gene matches. The CDR3 sequence is 16 residues long. Germline V gene data show CDR1 as SGHVS and CDR2 as FNYEAQ. As DNA, the CDR3 is TGTGCCAGCAGCTTATCGTTCGGGGGGACTTACAATGAGCAGTTCTTC. Translating it yields CASSLSFGGTYNEQFF.

The chain uses TRBV10-3 and TRBJ2-2; the match to TRBD2 covers 14 bases. The CDR3 is 15 amino acids. Germline V CDR1 and CDR2: ENHRY, SYGVKD. V was clipped by 6 bases and J by 7 bases; unmatched bases: 4. CDR3 amino acids: CAIRGTSGRGGELFF. CDR3 nucleotides: TGTGCCATCAGGGGGACTAGCGGGAGAGGCGGGGAGCTGTTTTTT.

CDR3 residues: CSDEGRTTNYGYTF. The DNA for the CDR3 is TGCAGCGACGAGGGTAGGACTACTAACTATGGCTACACCTTC. The V call is TRBV29-1, the J call TRBJ1-2; D call uncertain. The germline CDR1 and CDR2 sequences are SQVTM and ANQGSEA. The CDR3 contains 14 residues. V lost 7 bases and J 0 bases, leaving 15 bases between the germline ends.

The chain uses TRBV6-5 and TRBJ2-7; TRBD1 might be the D (7 bases). There are 16 residues in the CDR3. CDR1 is MNHEY and CDR2 is SVGAGI in the germline V gene. The V gene lost 0 bases and the J gene lost 4 bases, with 16 bases spanning the gap. The CDR3 loop is CASSYSGGTEGYEQYF. For the CDR3, the DNA is TGTGCCAGCAGTTACTCCGGCGGGACAGAAGGTTACGAGCAGTACTTC.

The table lists this clone with a few counts. This chain joins TRBV12-5 and TRBJ1-5; perhaps TRBD1 as D (6 bases). V was pared by 4 bases and J by 6 bases, with 13 bases between. This CDR3 is built from 14 residues. Germline CDR1 reads LGHNT; CDR2 reads FRNRAP. CDR3 loop: CASGSNREGQPQHF. In DNA, the CDR3 is TGTGCTAGTGGTTCGAACAGGGAGGGTCAGCCCCAGCATTTT.